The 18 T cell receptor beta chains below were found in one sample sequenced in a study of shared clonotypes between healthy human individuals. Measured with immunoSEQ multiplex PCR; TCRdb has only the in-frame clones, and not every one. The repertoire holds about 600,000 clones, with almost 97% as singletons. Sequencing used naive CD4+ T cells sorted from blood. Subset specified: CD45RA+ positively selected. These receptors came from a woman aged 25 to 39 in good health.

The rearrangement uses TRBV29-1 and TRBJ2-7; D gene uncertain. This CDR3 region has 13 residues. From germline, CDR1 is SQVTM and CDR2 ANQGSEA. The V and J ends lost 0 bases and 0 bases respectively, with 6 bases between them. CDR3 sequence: CSVEDRSSYEQYF. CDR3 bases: TGCAGCGTTGAAGACAGGAGCTCCTACGAGCAGTACTTC.

The CDR3 loop reads CASSDTRKAFF. The CDR3 nucleotides read TGTGCCAGCAGCGACACCCGTAAAGCTTTCTTT. This sequence joins TRBV7-9 and TRBJ1-1; D uncertain. The CDR3 extends over 11 amino acids. The V end was cut by 5 bases, the J end by 9 bases, with 10 bases between. CDR1 and CDR2 from the germline V gene are SEHNR and FQNEAQ (reference sequence).

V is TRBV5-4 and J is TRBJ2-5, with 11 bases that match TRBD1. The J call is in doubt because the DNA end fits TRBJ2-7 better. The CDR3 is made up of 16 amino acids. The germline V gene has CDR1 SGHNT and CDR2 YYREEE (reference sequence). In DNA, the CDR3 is TGTGCCAGCAGCTCCAGGGACAGGGGGTCCCTCTACGAGCAGTACTTC. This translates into CASSSRDRGSLYEQYF.

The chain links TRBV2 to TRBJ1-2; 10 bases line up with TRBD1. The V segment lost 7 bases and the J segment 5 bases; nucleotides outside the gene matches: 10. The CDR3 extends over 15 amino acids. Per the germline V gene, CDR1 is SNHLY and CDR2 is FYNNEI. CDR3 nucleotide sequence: TGTGCCAGCACCAAAAGTGGGGGACAGGGGTATGGCTACACCTTC. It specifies CASTKSGGQGYGYTF.

In nucleotides, the CDR3 is TGTGCCAGCAGCCAAGGACCAAATCCTGGAAACACCATATATTTT. Protein: CASSQGPNPGNTIYF. This sequence joins TRBV7-2 and TRBJ1-3, with unresolved D. Trimming took off 5 bases at V and 2 bases at J, with 13 bases between the two ends. CDR3 length: 15 residues. Germline V lookup: CDR1 SGHTA, CDR2 FQGNSA.

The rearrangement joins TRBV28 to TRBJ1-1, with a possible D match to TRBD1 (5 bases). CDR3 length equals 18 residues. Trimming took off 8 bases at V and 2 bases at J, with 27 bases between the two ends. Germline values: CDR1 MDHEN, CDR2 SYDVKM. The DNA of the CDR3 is TGTGCCAGCCGAGTAGTCCTCAACAGAAAAGGGGTAAACACTGAAGCTTTCTTT. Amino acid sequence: CASRVVLNRKGVNTEAFF.

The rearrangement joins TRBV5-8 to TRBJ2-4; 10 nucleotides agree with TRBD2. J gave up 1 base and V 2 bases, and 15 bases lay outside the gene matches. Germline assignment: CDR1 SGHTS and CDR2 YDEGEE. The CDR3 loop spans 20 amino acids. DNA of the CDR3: TGTGCCAGCAGCTTTCAAGTTATAGCGGGAGGATTCGGTGCCAAAAACATTCAGTACTTC. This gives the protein CASSFQVIAGGFGAKNIQYF.

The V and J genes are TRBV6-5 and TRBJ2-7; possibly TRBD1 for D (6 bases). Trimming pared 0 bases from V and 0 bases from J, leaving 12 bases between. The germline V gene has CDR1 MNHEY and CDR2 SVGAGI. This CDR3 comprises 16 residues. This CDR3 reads CASSYSLGQSSYEQYF. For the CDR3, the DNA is TGTGCCAGCAGTTACTCGTTGGGACAATCCTCCTACGAGCAGTACTTC.

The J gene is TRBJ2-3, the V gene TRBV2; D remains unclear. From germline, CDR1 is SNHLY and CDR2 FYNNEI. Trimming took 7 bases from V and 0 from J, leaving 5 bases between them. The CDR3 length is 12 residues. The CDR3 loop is CASTYSTDTQYF. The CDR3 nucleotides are TGTGCCAGCACGTACAGCACAGATACGCAGTATTTT.

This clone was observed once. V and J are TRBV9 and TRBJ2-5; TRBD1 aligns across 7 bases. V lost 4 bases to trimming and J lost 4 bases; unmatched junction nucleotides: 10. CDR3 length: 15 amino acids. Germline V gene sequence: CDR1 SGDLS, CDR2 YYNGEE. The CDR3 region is CASSKNQGELETQYF. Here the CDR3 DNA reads TGTGCCAGCAGCAAAAATCAGGGGGAATTAGAGACCCAGTACTTC.

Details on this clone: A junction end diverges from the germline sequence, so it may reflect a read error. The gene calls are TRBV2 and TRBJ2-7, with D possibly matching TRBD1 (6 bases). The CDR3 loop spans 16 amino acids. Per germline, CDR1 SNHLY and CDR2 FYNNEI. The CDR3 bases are TGTGCCAGCAGTGAAAGTGGGACACTTAATTCCTCCGAGCAGTACTTC. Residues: CASSESGTLNSSEQYF.

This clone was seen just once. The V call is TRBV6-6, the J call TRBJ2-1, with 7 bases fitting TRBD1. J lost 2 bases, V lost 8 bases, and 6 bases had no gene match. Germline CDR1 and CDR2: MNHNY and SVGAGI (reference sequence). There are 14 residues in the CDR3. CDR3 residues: CASLRDRTYNEQFF. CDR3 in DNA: TGTGCCAGCCTCCGGGACAGAACCTACAATGAGCAGTTCTTC.

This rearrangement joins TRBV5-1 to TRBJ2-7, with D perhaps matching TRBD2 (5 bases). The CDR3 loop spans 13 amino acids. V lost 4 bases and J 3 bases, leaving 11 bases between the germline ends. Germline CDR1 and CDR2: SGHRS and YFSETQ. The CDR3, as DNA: TGCGCCAGCAGCCAAGGACGGGACTACGAGCAGTACTTC. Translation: CASSQGRDYEQYF.

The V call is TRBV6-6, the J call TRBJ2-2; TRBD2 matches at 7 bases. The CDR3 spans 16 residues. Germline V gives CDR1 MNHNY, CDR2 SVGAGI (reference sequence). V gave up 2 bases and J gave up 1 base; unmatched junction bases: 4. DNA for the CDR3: TGTGCCAGCAGTTACCTCGGGGAGGGGAACACCGGGGAGCTGTTTTTT. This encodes CASSYLGEGNTGELFF.

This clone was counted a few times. The CDR3 is CASSYGQGAETQYF. CDR3 in DNA: TGTGCCAGCAGCTACGGACAGGGAGCGGAGACCCAGTACTTC. The chain links TRBV11-2 to TRBJ2-5; 8 positions agree with TRBD1. This CDR3 region has 14 residues. V was pared by 4 bases and J by 5 bases, with 6 bases of the junction left unmatched. Germline CDR1 SGHAT, CDR2 FQNNGV.

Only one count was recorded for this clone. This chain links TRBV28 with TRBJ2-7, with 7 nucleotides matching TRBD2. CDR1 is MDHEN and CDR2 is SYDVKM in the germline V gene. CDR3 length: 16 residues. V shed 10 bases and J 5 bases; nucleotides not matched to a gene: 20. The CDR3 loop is CATKRWGGRGGHEQYF. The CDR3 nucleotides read TGTGCCACCAAAAGGTGGGGAGGGAGGGGCGGGCACGAGCAGTACTTC. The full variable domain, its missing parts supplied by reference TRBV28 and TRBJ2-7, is DVKVTQSSRYLVKRTGEKVFLECVQDMDHENMFWYRQDPGLGLRLIYFSYDVKMKEKGDIPEGYSVSREKKERFSLILESASTNQTSMYLCATKRWGGRGGHEQYFGPGTRLTVT.

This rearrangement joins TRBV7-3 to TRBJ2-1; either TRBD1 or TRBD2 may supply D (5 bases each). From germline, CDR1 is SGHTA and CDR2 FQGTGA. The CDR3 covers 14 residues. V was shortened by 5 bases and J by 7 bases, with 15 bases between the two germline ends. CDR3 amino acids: CASSPLGTYNEQFF. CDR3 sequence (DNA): TGTGCCAGCAGCCCCCTCGGGACGTATAATGAGCAGTTCTTC.

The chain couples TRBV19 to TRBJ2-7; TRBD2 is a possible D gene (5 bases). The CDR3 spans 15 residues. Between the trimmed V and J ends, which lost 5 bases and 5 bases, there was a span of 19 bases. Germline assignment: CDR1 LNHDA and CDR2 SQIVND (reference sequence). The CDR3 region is CASSSSQRHGNEQYF. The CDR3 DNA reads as TGTGCCAGTAGTTCCTCCCAACGACACGGGAACGAGCAGTACTTC. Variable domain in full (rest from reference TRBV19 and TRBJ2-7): DGGITQSPKYLFRKEGQNVTLSCEQNLNHDAMYWYRQDPGQGLRLIYYSQIVNDFQKGDIAEGYSVSREKKESFPLTVTSAQKNPTAFYLCASSSSQRHGNEQYFGPGTRLTVT.